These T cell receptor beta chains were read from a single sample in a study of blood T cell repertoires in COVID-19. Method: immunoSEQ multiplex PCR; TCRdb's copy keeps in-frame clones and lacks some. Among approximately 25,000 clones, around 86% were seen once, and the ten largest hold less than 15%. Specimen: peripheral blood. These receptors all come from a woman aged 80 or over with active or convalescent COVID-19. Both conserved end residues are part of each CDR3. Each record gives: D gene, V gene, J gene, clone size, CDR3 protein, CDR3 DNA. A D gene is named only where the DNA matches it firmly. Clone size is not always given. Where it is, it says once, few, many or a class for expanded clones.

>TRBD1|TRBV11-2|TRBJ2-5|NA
CASSFARDRVRETQYF
TGTGCCAGCAGCTTCGCCCGGGACAGGGTGAGAGAGACCCAGTACTTC
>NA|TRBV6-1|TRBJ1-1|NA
CASRQPNTEAFF
TGTGCCAGCCGACAGCCGAACACTGAAGCTTTCTTT
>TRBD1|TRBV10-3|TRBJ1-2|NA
CAISEGPRQGYGYTF
TGTGCCATCAGTGAGGGTCCCCGACAGGGTTATGGCTACACCTTC
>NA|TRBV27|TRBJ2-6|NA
CASSLKGTGANVLTF
TGTGCCAGCAGTTTGAAGGGGACTGGGGCCAACGTCCTGACTTTC
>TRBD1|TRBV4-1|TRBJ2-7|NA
CASSQARQGWYEQYF
TGCGCCAGCAGCCAAGCCCGACAGGGGTGGTACGAGCAGTACTTC
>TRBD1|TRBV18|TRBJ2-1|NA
CASSRDRGNNEQFF
TGTGCCAGCTCACGGGACAGGGGAAACAATGAGCAGTTCTTC
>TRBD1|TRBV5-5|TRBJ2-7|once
CASSQWTGSSYEQYF
TGTGCCAGCAGCCAATGGACAGGGAGCTCCTACGAGCAGTACTTC
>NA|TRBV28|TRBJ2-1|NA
CASRSGGRDGYNEQFF
TGTGCCAGCAGATCCGGTGGGCGGGATGGGTACAATGAGCAGTTCTTC
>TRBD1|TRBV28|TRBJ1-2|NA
CASSLSQGDYGYTF
TGTGCCAGCAGTTTATCCCAGGGGGACTATGGCTACACCTTC
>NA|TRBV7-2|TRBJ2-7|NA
CASSLPNPSREQYF
TGTGCCAGCAGCCTCCCCAATCCGTCTCGGGAGCAGTACTTC
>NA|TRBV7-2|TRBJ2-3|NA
CASSLVTGDTQYF
TGTGCCAGCAGCTTAGTGACGGGTGATACGCAGTATTTT
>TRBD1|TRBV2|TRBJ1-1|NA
CASGQGPNTEAFF
TGTGCCAGCGGACAGGGCCCGAACACTGAAGCTTTCTTT
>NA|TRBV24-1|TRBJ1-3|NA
CATSDLVGERVTNSGNTIYF
TGTGCCACCAGTGATTTAGTTGGAGAGAGGGTGACGAACTCTGGAAACACCATATATTTT
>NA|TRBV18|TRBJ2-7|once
CASSPRPPQGTPYEQYF
TGTGCCAGCTCACCAAGACCCCCCCAGGGGACACCGTACGAGCAGTACTTC
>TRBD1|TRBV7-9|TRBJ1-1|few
CASSLPPFHRGRTEAFF
TGTGCCAGCAGCTTACCCCCGTTTCACAGGGGGCGAACTGAAGCTTTCTTT
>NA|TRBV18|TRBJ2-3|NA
CASSLLDRSSTDTQYF
TGTGCCAGCTCACTACTCGACAGGAGCAGCACAGATACGCAGTATTTT
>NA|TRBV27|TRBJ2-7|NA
CASRSGRVYEQYF
TGTGCCAGCAGGTCCGGTCGGGTCTACGAGCAGTACTTC
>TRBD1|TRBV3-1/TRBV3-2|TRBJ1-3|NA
CASSQDRARNTIYF
TGTGCCAGCAGCCAGGACAGGGCTAGAAACACCATATATTTT
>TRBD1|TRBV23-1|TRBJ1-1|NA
CASSQSRDRGLMNTEAFF
TGCGCCAGCAGTCAATCCCGGGACAGGGGACTAATGAACACTGAAGCTTTCTTT
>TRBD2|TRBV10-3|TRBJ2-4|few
CAISGAGDPGGIQYF
TGTGCCATCAGTGGGGCGGGAGACCCCGGTGGGATTCAGTACTTC
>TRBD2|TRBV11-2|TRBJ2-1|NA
CASSVTSGRAGEQFF
TGTGCCAGCAGCGTTACTAGCGGGAGGGCGGGTGAGCAGTTCTTC
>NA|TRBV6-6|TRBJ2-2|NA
CASMWGGDTGELFF
TGTGCCAGCATGTGGGGCGGAGACACCGGGGAGCTGTTTTTT
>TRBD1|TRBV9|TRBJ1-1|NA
CASSPRTGQNTEAFF
TGTGCCAGCAGCCCTCGGACAGGCCAGAACACTGAAGCTTTCTTT
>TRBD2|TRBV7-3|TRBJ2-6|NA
CASSPGGAGANVLTF
TGTGCCAGCAGCCCCGGGGGGGCTGGGGCCAACGTCCTGACTTTC
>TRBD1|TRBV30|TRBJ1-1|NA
CAWSVRGTVAFF
TGTGCCTGGAGTGTACGGGGGACAGTAGCTTTCTTT
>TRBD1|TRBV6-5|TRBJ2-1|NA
CASSSETGVNEQFF
TGTGCCAGCAGCAGTGAAACAGGGGTCAATGAGCAGTTCTTC
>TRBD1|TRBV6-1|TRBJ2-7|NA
CASSDRTGVYEQYF
TGTGCCAGCAGTGACAGGACAGGGGTCTACGAGCAGTACTTC
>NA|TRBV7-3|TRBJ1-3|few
CASSLWGGSGNTIYF
TGTGCCAGCAGCTTATGGGGAGGCTCTGGAAACACCATATATTTT
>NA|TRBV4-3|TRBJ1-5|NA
CASSQDRFGINQPQHF
TGCGCCAGCAGCCAAGATCGGTTCGGTATCAATCAGCCCCAGCATTTT
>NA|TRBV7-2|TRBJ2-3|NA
CASGLERSDTQYF
TGTGCCAGCGGGTTGGAGCGGTCAGATACGCAGTATTTT
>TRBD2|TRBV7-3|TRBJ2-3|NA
CASSLTAPSGRPLSSTDTQYF
TGTGCCAGCAGCTTAACGGCGCCGAGCGGGAGGCCATTAAGTAGCACAGATACGCAGTATTTT